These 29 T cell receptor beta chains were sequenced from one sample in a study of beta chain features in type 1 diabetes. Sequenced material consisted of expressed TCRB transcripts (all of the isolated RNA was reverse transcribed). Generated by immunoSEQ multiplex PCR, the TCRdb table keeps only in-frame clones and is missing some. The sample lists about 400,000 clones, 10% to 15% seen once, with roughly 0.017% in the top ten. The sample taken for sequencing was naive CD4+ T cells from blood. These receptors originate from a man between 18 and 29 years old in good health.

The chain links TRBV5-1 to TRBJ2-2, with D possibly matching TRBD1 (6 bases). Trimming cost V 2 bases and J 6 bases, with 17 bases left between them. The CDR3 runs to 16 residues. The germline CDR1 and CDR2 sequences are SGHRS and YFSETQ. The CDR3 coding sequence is TGCGCCAGCAGCTTTACAGGGTCTTCTTTATCCGGGGAGCTGTTTTTT. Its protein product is CASSFTGSSLSGELFF.

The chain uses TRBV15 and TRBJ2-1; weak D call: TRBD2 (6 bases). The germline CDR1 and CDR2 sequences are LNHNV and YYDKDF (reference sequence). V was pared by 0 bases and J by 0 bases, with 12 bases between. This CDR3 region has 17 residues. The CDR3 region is CATSRDTGGVSYNEQFF. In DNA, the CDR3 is TGTGCCACCAGCAGAGACACGGGCGGGGTCTCCTACAATGAGCAGTTCTTC.

The CDR3 coding sequence is TGTGCCATCAGTGAGTCTAGCGGGAGGTCCTACGAGCAGTACTTC. It encodes CAISESSGRSYEQYF. V gene TRBV10-3 combines with J gene TRBJ2-7; 10 positions agree with TRBD2. The V and J ends lost 0 bases and 1 base, in that order; junction bases with no gene match: 0. This CDR3 has 15 residues. Germline V gene data show CDR1 as ENHRY and CDR2 as SYGVKD.

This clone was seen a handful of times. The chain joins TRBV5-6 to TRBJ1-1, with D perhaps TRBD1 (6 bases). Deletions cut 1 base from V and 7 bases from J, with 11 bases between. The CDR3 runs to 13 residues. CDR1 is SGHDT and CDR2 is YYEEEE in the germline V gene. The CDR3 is CASSLTGTNEAFF. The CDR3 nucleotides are TGTGCCAGCAGCTTGACAGGGACTAATGAAGCTTTCTTT.

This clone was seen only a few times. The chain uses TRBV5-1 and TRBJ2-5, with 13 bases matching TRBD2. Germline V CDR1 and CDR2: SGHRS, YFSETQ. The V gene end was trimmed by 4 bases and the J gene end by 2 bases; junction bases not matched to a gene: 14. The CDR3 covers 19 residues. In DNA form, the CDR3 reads TGCGCCAGCAGCCACCGGACTAGCGGGGGCTACGCGTATCAAGAGACCCAGTACTTC. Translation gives CASSHRTSGGYAYQETQYF.

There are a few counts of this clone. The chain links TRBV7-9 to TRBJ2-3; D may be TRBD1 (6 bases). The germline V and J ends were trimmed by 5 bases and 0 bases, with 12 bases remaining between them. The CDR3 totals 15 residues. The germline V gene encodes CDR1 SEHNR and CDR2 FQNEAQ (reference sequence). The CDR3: CASSPGQTSTDTQYF. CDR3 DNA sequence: TGTGCCAGCAGCCCCGGACAGACTAGCACAGATACGCAGTATTTT.

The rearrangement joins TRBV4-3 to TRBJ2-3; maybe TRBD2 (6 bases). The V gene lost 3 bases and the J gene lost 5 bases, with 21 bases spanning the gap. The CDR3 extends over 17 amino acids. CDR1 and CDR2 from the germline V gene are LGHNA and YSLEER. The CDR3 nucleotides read TGCGCCAGCAGCCAGGCTAGCCGGGAGTCCGCCCGAGATACGCAGTATTTT. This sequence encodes CASSQASRESARDTQYF.

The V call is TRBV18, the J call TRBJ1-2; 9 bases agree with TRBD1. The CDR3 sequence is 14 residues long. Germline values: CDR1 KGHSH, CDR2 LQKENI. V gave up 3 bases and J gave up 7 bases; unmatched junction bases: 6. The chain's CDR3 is CASSPGTGKTGYTF. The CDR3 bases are TGTGCCAGCTCACCGGGGACAGGGAAAACTGGCTACACCTTC.

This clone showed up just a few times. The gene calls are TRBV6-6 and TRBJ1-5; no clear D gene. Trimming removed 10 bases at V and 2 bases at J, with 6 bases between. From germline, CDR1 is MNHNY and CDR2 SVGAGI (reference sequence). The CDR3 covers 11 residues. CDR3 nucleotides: TGTGCCACCGGAGGCAATCAGCCCCAGCATTTT. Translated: CATGGNQPQHF.

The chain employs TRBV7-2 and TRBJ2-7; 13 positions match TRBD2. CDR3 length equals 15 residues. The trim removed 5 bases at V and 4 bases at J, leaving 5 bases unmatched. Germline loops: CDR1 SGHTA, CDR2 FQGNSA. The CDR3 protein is CASSQGLAGLYEQYF. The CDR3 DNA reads TGTGCCAGCAGCCAGGGACTAGCGGGATTATACGAGCAGTACTTC.

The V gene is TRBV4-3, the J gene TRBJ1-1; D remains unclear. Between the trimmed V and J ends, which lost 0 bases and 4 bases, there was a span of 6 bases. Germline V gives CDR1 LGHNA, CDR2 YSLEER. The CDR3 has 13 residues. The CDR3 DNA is TGCGCCAGCAGCCAAGACTCGGTCACTGAAGCTTTCTTT. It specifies CASSQDSVTEAFF.

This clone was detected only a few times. CDR3 coding DNA: TGTGCCAGCACCTATAGCGGGGGAAACATTCAGTACTTC. Its protein product is CASTYSGGNIQYF. The chain has TRBV28 and TRBJ2-4; TRBD2 aligns across 9 bases. CDR1 MDHEN and CDR2 SYDVKM come from the germline V gene. CDR3 length: 13 amino acids. After removal of 7 bases from V and 6 bases from J, the junction contained 4 bases not matched to a gene.

CDR3 in DNA: TGTGCCAGCAGTTACGGGCAGACTGAAGCTTTCTTT. Protein: CASSYGQTEAFF. V and J are TRBV6-5 and TRBJ1-1; D gene unclear. Germline CDR1 and CDR2: MNHEY and SVGAGI. The V end was cut by 2 bases, the J end by 5 bases, with 6 bases between. The CDR3 spans 12 residues.

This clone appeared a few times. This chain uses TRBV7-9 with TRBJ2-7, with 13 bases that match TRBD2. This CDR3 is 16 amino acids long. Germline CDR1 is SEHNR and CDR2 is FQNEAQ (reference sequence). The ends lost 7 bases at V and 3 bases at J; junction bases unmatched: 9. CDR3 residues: CASTSGLAGRNYEQYF. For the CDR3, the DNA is TGTGCCAGCACCTCGGGACTAGCGGGAAGGAACTACGAGCAGTACTTC.

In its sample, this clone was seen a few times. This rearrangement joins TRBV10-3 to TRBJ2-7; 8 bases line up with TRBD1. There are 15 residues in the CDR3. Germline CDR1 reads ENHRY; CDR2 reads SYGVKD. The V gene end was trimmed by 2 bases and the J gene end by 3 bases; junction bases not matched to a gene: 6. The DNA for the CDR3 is TGTGCCATCAGTGAGCCGGACAGGGAGTTCTACGAGCAGTACTTC. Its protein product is CAISEPDREFYEQYF.

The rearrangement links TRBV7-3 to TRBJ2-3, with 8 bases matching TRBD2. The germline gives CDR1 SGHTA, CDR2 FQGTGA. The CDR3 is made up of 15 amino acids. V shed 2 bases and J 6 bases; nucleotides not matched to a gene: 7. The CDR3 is CASSLGGGRLDTQYF. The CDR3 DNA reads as TGTGCCAGCAGCTTAGGCGGGGGGCGTTTGGATACGCAGTATTTT.

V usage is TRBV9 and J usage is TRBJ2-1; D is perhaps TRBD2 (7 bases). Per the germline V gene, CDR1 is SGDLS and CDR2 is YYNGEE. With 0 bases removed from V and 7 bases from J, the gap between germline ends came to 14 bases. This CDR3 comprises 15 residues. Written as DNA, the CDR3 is TGTGCCAGCAGCGTAGTATTGGGGGGGCGGAATGAGCAGTTCTTC. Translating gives CASSVVLGGRNEQFF. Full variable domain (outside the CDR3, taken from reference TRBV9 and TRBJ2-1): DSGVTQTPKHLITATGQRVTLRCSPRSGDLSVYWYQQSLDQGLQFLIQYYNGEERAKGNILERFSAQQFPDLHSELNLSSLELGDSALYFCASSVVLGGRNEQFFGPGTRLTVL.

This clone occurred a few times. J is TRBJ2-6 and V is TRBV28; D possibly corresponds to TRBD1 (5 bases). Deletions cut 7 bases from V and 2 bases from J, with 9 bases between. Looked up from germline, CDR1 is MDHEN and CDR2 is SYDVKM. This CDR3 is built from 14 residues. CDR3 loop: CASNRGPGANVLTF. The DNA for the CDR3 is TGTGCCAGCAATAGGGGCCCTGGGGCCAACGTCCTGACTTTC.

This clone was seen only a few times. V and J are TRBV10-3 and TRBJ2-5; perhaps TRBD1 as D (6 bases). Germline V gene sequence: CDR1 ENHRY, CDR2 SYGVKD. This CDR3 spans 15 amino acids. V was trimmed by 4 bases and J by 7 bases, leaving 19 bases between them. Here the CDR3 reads CAISAGQGQDWTQYF. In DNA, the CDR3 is TGTGCCATCAGTGCAGGGCAGGGACAAGATTGGACCCAGTACTTC.

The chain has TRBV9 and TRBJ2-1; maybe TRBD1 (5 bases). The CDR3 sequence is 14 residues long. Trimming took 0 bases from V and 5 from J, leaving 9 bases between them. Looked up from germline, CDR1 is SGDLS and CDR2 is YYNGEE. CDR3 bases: TGTGCCAGCAGCGTAGGGACAACAGACAATGAGCAGTTCTTC. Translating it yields CASSVGTTDNEQFF.

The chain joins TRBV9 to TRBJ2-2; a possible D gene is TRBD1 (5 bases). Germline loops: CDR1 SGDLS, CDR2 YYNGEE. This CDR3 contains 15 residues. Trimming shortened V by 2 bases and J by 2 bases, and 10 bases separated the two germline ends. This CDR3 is CASSVDRTNTGELFF. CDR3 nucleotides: TGTGCCAGCAGCGTCGACAGAACCAACACCGGGGAGCTGTTTTTT.

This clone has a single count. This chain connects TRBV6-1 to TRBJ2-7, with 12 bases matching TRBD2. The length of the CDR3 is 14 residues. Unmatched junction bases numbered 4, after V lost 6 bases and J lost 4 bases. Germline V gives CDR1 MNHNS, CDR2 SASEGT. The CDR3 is CASRSLAGGYEQYF. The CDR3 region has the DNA TGTGCCAGCAGGTCACTAGCGGGAGGATACGAGCAGTACTTC.

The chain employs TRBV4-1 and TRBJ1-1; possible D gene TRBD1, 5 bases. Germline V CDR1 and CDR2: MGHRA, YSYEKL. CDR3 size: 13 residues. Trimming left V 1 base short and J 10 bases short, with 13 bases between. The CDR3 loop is CASSQGLRAGAFF. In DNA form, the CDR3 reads TGCGCCAGCAGCCAAGGTCTCAGGGCTGGAGCTTTCTTT.

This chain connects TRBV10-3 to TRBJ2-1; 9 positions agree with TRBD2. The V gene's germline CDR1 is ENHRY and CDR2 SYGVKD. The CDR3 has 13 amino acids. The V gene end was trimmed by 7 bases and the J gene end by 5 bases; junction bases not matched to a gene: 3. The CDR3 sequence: CAINAGGDNEQFF. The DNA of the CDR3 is TGTGCCATCAATGCGGGAGGGGACAATGAGCAGTTCTTC.

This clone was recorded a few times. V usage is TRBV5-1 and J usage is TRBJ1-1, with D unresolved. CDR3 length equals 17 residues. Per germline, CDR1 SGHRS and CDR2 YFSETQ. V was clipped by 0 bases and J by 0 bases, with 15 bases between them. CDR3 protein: CASSLASGSPLNTEAFF. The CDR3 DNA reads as TGCGCCAGCAGCTTGGCCAGTGGGAGTCCCCTGAACACTGAAGCTTTCTTT.

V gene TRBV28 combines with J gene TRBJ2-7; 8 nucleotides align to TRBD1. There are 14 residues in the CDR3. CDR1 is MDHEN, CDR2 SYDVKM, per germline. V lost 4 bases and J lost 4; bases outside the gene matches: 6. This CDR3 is CASSSPGTGYEQYF. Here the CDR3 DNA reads TGTGCCAGCAGTTCCCCTGGGACAGGTTACGAGCAGTACTTC.

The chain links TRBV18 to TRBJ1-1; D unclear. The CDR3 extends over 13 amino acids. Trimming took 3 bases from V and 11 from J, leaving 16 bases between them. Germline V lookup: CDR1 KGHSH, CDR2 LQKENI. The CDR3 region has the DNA TGTGCCAGCTCACCCGGAGGTGGAGATGAGGCTTTCTTT. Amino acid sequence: CASSPGGGDEAFF.

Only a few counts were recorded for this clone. Here the CDR3 reads CASSQRQGAGTGELFF. The CDR3 DNA is TGTGCCAGCAGCCAGAGACAGGGGGCGGGCACCGGGGAGCTGTTTTTT. The rearrangement uses TRBV7-2 and TRBJ2-2; 10 positions agree with TRBD1. This CDR3 contains 16 residues. Trimming at V came to 5 bases and at J to 4 bases, leaving 7 bases not matched to a gene. Looked up from germline, CDR1 is SGHTA and CDR2 is FQGNSA.

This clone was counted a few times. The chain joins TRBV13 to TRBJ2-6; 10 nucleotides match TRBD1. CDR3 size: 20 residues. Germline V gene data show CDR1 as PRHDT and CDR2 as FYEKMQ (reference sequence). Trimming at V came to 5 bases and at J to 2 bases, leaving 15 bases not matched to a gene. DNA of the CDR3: TGTGCCAGCAGCGGGCGGACAGGGGGAAACTTCCTGGCTGGGGCCAACGTCCTGACTTTC. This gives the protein CASSGRTGGNFLAGANVLTF.